The 5 T cell receptor beta chains reported below all come from one sample, sequenced in a study of a mutant IDH1 vaccine in newly diagnosed glioma. Time point denoted: baseline, week 1 (first vaccination visit). Treatment denoted: pre-vaccination baseline after standard-of-care therapy. Method: immunoSEQ multiplex PCR; TCRdb's copy keeps in-frame clones and lacks some. The sample consists of around 50,000 clones, roughly 88% of them appearing once. The sample consisted of PBMCs, taken from a glioma patient treated with radiotherapy, temozolomide or both. The receptors were gathered from a man between 40 and 49 years old with glioma.

The CDR3 DNA is TGTGCCAGCAGTCCTCAAGTGCACTCTGGAAACACCATATATTTT. Its translation is CASSPQVHSGNTIYF. V usage is TRBV6-5 and J usage is TRBJ1-3; D is undetermined. The germline V gene encodes CDR1 MNHEY and CDR2 SVGAGI. The CDR3 totals 15 residues. Deletions cut 5 bases from V and 0 bases from J, with 11 bases between.

This chain links TRBV5-1 with TRBJ1-2; D perhaps matches TRBD1 (6 bases). The V end lost 7 bases, the J end lost 4 bases, and 17 bases lay between the germline ends. The CDR3 is made up of 14 amino acids. Germline V lookup: CDR1 SGHRS, CDR2 YFSETQ. The CDR3, as DNA: TGCGCCAGCCGGGATTCAGGGGATCCCTATGGCTACACCTTC. Its protein is CASRDSGDPYGYTF.

The rearrangement uses TRBV7-9 and TRBJ2-7, with TRBD2 identical over 9 bases. Germline lookup yields CDR1 SEHNR and CDR2 FQNEAQ (reference sequence). Germline trimming cut 4 bases from V and 6 bases from J; bases unmatched to any gene: 16. The CDR3 runs 17 residues. Here the CDR3 DNA reads TGTGCCAGCAGCTCAAACCCGGGACTAGCCCAGGGGATCGAGCAGTACTTC. Residues: CASSSNPGLAQGIEQYF.

The V and J genes are TRBV19 and TRBJ1-2; TRBD1 might be the D (6 bases). V gave up 4 bases and J gave up 5 bases, with 11 bases separating them. Germline loops: CDR1 LNHDA, CDR2 SQIVND (reference sequence). The CDR3 spans 13 residues. CDR3 sequence reads: CASSRGGEYGYTF. CDR3 in DNA: TGTGCCAGTAGTAGAGGGGGTGAATATGGCTACACCTTC.

The V gene is TRBV9, the J gene TRBJ1-3, with D perhaps matching TRBD1 (6 bases). Trimming took off 3 bases at V and 7 bases at J, with 17 bases between the two ends. The CDR3 loop spans 15 amino acids. Germline assignment: CDR1 SGDLS and CDR2 YYNGEE. CDR3 in amino acids: CASSGNRVVGNTIYF. The CDR3 bases are TGTGCCAGCAGCGGAAACAGGGTAGTAGGCAACACCATATATTTT.